This T cell receptor (beta chain) derives from a study of T cells in Graves' hyperthyroidism and ophthalmopathy. Amplified TCR beta CDR3 regions came from RNA transcripts. A set of HTBI primers served as the primers for a first-round RT-PCR of the TCR CDR3. A single record per CDR3 protein comes from TCRdb applying MiXCR to the multiplex PCR reads. The sample lists 200,000 to 300,000 distinct CDR3 sequences; about a sixth were seen once. This clonotype has ten or more counts. Any patient presenting with uncontrolled infection, other autoimmune disease, pregnancy or lactation was left out. The CDR3 runs to 12 residues. Germline loops: CDR1 SQVTM, CDR2 ANQGSEA. With 2 bases removed from V and 4 bases from J, the gap between germline ends came to 6 bases.

The gene calls are TRBV29-1 and TRBJ2-1; D remains ambiguous. Sequenced material: blood. This clonotype was obtained from a woman aged 18-29 years with Graves' ophthalmopathy. The DNA of the CDR3 is TGCAGCGTTGAATTACAGTACAATGAGCAGTTCTTC. This sequence encodes CSVELQYNEQFF.